These 2 T cell receptor beta chains were all obtained from the same sample, sequenced in a study of T cell clones after liver transplantation. Only in-frame clones appear in the TCRdb table, and some are missing; sequencing was by immunoSEQ multiplex PCR. In the table there are tens of thousands of clones, 71% of which are singletons. The sequences come from CD4+ T cells from blood, collected before liver transplant. Receptors originate from a human donor who received a liver transplant.

Regarding this clone: At one boundary the junction diverges from the germline segment, which might be a read error. The genes are TRBV19 and TRBJ1-1; 8 bases align to TRBD1. The V gene's germline CDR1 is LNHDA and CDR2 SQIVND (reference sequence). The CDR3 runs 16 residues. In DNA, the CDR3 is TGTGCCAGTAGTATCGGCAGGGGGCGGGTGAAAACTGAAGCTTTCTTT. This codes for CASSIGRGRVKTEAFF.

The DNA of the CDR3 is TGCGCCAGCAGCCTAAGGGGTACTAATGAAAAACTGTTTTTT. As protein: CASSLRGTNEKLFF. The chain has TRBV4-1 and TRBJ1-4, with D possibly matching TRBD1 (5 bases). CDR3 length: 14 residues. Trimming pared 4 bases from V and 2 bases from J, leaving 8 bases between. The germline V gene encodes CDR1 MGHRA and CDR2 YSYEKL.